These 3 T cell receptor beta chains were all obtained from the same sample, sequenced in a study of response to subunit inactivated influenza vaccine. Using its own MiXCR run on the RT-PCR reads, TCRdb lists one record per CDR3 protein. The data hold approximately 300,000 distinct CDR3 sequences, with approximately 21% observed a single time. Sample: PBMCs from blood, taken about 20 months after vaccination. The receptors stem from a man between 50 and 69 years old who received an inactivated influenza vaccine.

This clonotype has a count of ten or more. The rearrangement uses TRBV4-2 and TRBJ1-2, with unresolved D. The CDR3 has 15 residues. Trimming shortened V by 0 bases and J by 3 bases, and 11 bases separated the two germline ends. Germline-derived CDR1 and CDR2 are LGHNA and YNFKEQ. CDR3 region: CASSQELLTDYGYTF. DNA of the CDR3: TGTGCCAGCAGCCAAGAATTGTTAACAGACTATGGCTACACCTTC.

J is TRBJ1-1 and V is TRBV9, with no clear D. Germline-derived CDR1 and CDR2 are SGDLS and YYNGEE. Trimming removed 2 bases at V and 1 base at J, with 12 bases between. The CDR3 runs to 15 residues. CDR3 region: CASSVPGNKNTEAFF. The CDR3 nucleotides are TGTGCCAGCAGCGTTCCCGGGAACAAGAACACTGAAGCTTTCTTT.

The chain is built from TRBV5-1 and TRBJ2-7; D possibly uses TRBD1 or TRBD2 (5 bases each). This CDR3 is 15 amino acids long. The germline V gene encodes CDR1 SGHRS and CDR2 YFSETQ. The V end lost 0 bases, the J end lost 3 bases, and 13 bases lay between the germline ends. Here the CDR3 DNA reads TGCGCCAGCAGCTTGGGGCCGGGACGTGACTACGAGCAGTACTTC. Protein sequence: CASSLGPGRDYEQYF.